Sequencing of this T cell receptor beta chain was carried out in a study of cytomegalovirus exposure and HLA in healthy donors. Study-level points and caveats: In a later analysis, HLA-associated TCR beta chains were more clonally expanded than equally common others.

Germline assignment: CDR1 SGHNT and CDR2 YYREEE (reference sequence). The CDR3 spans 17 residues. The junction had 11 bases not matched to a gene; V was cut back by 4 bases and J by 4 bases. As for this clone: Its antigen is undetermined.

PCR was performed using 60 Vbeta and 13 Jbeta primers. The repertoire was sequenced with immunoSEQ multiplex PCR; TCRdb's copy has only in-frame clones and lacks some. The sample has 200,000 to 250,000 clones, around 80% seen once. This clonotype was obtained from a girl aged 2-9 years in good health and CMV-seronegative. V and J are TRBV5-4 and TRBJ2-5; 12 nucleotides agree with TRBD2. Sequences were obtained from PBMCs. The CDR3 region is CASSAILAGGIIETQYF. CDR3 in DNA: TGTGCCAGCAGCGCGATTCTAGCGGGGGGGATCATAGAGACCCAGTACTTC.